The next 3 T cell receptor beta chains were all read from a single sample in a study of CD8 T cells in Susac syndrome. Random hexamers were used to reverse transcribe the RNA input (about 0.5 to 1 ug). TCRdb itself ran the immunoSEQ multiplex PCR reads through MiXCR, one entry per CDR3 protein. This sample has roughly 200,000 distinct CDR3 sequences; about 95% occur once, and the top ten carry 0.099%. Specimen: CD4+ T cells from PBMCs. Receptor source: a human donor with Susac syndrome.

The chain recombines TRBV30 with TRBJ2-3; 8 bases line up with TRBD2. The CDR3 sequence is 15 residues long. CDR1 is GTSNPN, CDR2 SVGIG, per germline (reference sequence). J gave up 8 bases and V 0 bases, and 10 bases lay outside the gene matches. The CDR3 loop is CAWSVAGASSGTQYF. In DNA, the CDR3 is TGTGCCTGGAGTGTAGCGGGAGCTTCGTCGGGTACGCAGTATTTT.

The V gene is TRBV7-2, the J gene TRBJ1-3; TRBD1 matches 8 bases. CDR1 is SGHTA and CDR2 is FQGNSA in the germline V gene. The CDR3 spans 16 residues. The trim removed 6 bases at V and 0 bases at J, leaving 7 bases unmatched. Here the CDR3 reads CASRPRTGSSGNTIYF. The CDR3 nucleotides read TGTGCCAGCAGACCACGGACAGGGAGCTCTGGAAACACCATATATTTT. Full variable domain (rest looked up from reference TRBV7-2 and TRBJ1-3): GAGVSQSPSNKVTEKGKDVELRCDPISGHTALYWYRQSLGQGLEFLIYFQGNSAPDKSGLPSDRFSAERTGGSVSTLTIQRTQQEDSAVYLCASRPRTGSSGNTIYFGEGSWLTVV.

This rearrangement joins TRBV29-1 to TRBJ2-5; D could derive from TRBD1 or TRBD2 (7 bases each). V was cut by 6 bases and J by 4 bases, with 15 bases left in between. CDR1 is SQVTM and CDR2 is ANQGSEA in the germline V gene. The CDR3 has 13 amino acids. The CDR3 protein is CSVIQGGGETQYF. The DNA for the CDR3 is TGCAGCGTCATCCAGGGGGGGGGAGAGACCCAGTACTTC.